This TCR beta chain was observed in a study of regulatory T cells in long-lasting Graves disease. Overall study results and limits: Samples came from peripheral blood alone, without thyroid tissue. There was favoring of TRBV28, TRBJ1-2 and TRBJ2-5 in persistent disease.

Arm-PCR of CDR3 regions with iRepertoire HTBI primers generated TCR beta libraries. Each CDR3 protein is one row after TCRdb ran MiXCR on the multiplex PCR reads. The data show under 300,000 distinct CDR3 sequences, about 18% seen once. Looked up from germline, CDR1 is SGHAT and CDR2 is FQNNGV. This CDR3 comprises 15 residues. J gave up 5 bases and V 2 bases, and 6 bases lay outside the gene matches. Time point noted: newly diagnosed GD, antithyroid drugs for less than 3 months. Preparation of the TCR library used RNA extracted from PBMCs. This clonotype was observed many times. The target antigen is unknown. These data are also associated with another study on T cells in Graves' hyperthyroidism and ophthalmopathy. Per that paper: The primer set for the first-round RT-PCR of the TCR CDR3 was HTBI. Most thyroid clonotypes expanded above 0.001 were also detected in blood.

This clonotype was sampled from a woman in her twenties or thirties with Graves disease. Sequenced material: peripheral blood mononuclear cells (PBMCs), taken at new diagnosis, from a patient treated with antithyroid drugs. The gene calls are TRBV11-2 and TRBJ1-2; 9 bases agree with TRBD1. CDR3 region: CASSLHRDRVYGYTF. CDR3 nucleotides: TGTGCCAGCAGCTTACACCGGGACAGGGTTTATGGCTACACCTTC.